This is a list of T cell receptor beta chains from one sample in a study of T cells in Graves' hyperthyroidism and ophthalmopathy. TCRdb analysed the multiplex PCR reads with MiXCR anew, one entry per CDR3 protein. The table lists around 350,000 distinct CDR3 sequences, about 16% of them singletons. The source material was blood. All receptors derive from an older woman with Graves' ophthalmopathy. Both conserved end residues are part of each CDR3. A D gene is named only where the DNA matches it firmly. Size values are once, few and many counts, or a class for expanded clones, and some rows have none.

V	size	D	J	DNA	CDR3
TRBV24-1	few	TRBD2	TRBJ2-1	TGTGCCACCAGTGGCTCGGGACTAGCGGGAGCCTACAATGAGCAGTTCTTC	CATSGSGLAGAYNEQFF
TRBV19	few	TRBD2	TRBJ2-1	TGTGCCAGTAGTCCAATCGTACTAGCGGACCCCTACAATGAGCAGTTCTTC	CASSPIVLADPYNEQFF
TRBV29-1	few	NA	TRBJ2-1	TGCAGCGTTGGGAGGGGGAGCTCCTACAATGAGCAGTTCTTC	CSVGRGSSYNEQFF
TRBV3-1	NA	NA	TRBJ2-7	TGTGCCAGCAGCCAAGATTTTCAGGGCGCCTACGAGCAGTACTTC	CASSQDFQGAYEQYF
TRBV12-3/TRBV12-4	many	TRBD1	TRBJ2-7	TGTGCCAGCAGTCGCCGGGACAGGGAATACGAGCAGTACTTC	CASSRRDREYEQYF
TRBV27	many	TRBD1	TRBJ2-5	TGTGCCAGCAGTTCTGGGACAGGGGCTTTGGAGACCCAGTACTTC	CASSSGTGALETQYF
TRBV7-2	many	TRBD2	TRBJ2-1	TGTGCCAGCAGCCAGACTAGCGGGATCGACAATGAGCAGTTCTTC	CASSQTSGIDNEQFF
TRBV2	few	NA	TRBJ2-7	TGTGCCAGCAGTGAAGCGTGGGCAGAGCAGTACTTC	CASSEAWAEQYF
TRBV9	NA	NA	TRBJ2-7	TGTGCCAGCAGCGTAGATGGGGGAGGCATTTACGAGCAGTACTTC	CASSVDGGGIYEQYF
TRBV20-1	many	NA	TRBJ2-1	TGCAGTGCCGCGGAGACAGGGACTCTCAATGAGCAGTTCTTC	CSAAETGTLNEQFF
TRBV29-1	many	TRBD1	TRBJ2-3	TGCAGCGTTGTAGGGGGCGGAGATACGCAGTATTTT	CSVVGGGDTQYF
TRBV29-1	few	TRBD1	TRBJ1-2	TGCAGCGTTTACCCGCAGGGGGCGCATGGCTACACCTTC	CSVYPQGAHGYTF
TRBV2	many	NA	TRBJ1-5	TGTGCCAGCAGGCTACACCCAAATCAGCCCCAGCATTTT	CASRLHPNQPQHF
TRBV19	once	NA	TRBJ2-3	TGTGCCAGTAGACGGTCGGGAGATACGCAGTATTTT	CASRRSGDTQYF
TRBV12-3/TRBV12-4	many	NA	TRBJ2-1	TGTGCCAGCAGCTCCGGGGGAGGTGAGCAGTTCTTC	CASSSGGGEQFF
TRBV7-2	many	TRBD1	TRBJ2-5	TGTGCCAGCAGCGAAACCAGGGGGAGAGAGACCCAGTACTTC	CASSETRGRETQYF
TRBV28	NA	TRBD2	TRBJ2-3	TGTGCCAGCAGCCCAGGGGGACTAGCGGGAGGAGATACGCAGTATTTT	CASSPGGLAGGDTQYF
TRBV27	many	NA	TRBJ2-2	TGTGCCAGCAGCCTGGTGATCGGGGAGCTGTTTTTT	CASSLVIGELFF
TRBV30	many	NA	TRBJ2-7	TGTGCCTGGGCCGGCGGAAGAGACTACGAGCAATACTTC	CAWAGGRDYEQYF
TRBV29-1	few	TRBD2	TRBJ2-1	TGCAGCGTTGAAGGGGTCGGGACTAGAGCCTACAATGGGCAGTTCTTC	CSVEGVGTRAYNGQFF
TRBV3-1	NA	TRBD2	TRBJ2-3	TGTGCCAGCAGCCAAGATCACGGGAGGGCCGAGTATTTT	CASSQDHGRAEYF
TRBV19	many	TRBD1	TRBJ2-7	TGTGCCAGTAGTATGGGGACAGGGCCTCGGGACGAGCAGTACTTC	CASSMGTGPRDEQYF
TRBV10-3	many	TRBD1	TRBJ1-5	TGTGCCATCAGCACCGGGACAGATCAGCCCCAGCATTTT	CAISTGTDQPQHF
TRBV5-1	many	TRBD2	TRBJ2-7	TGCGCCAGCGTCTCCCTACCGGGAGGGAACTACGAGCAGTACTTC	CASVSLPGGNYEQYF
TRBV20-1	NA	TRBD2	TRBJ2-7	TGCAGTGCTAGAGGGATGGGCGGGGGTGTCTCCTACGAGCAGTACTTC	CSARGMGGGVSYEQYF
TRBV6-1	many	TRBD1	TRBJ2-5	TGTGCCAGCAGTTCGTCCCGGGACAGTTTTGAGACCCAGCACTTC	CASSSSRDSFETQHF
TRBV6-5	NA	TRBD1	TRBJ2-1	TGTGCCAGCAGTTACCCTGGACAGGAGTATGAGCAGTTCTTC	CASSYPGQEYEQFF
TRBV18	few	NA	TRBJ1-1	TGTGCCAGCTCGGGGACTTCCCGTGAAGCTTTCTTT	CASSGTSREAFF
TRBV10-2	few	NA	TRBJ1-1	TGCGCCAGCAGTGAGTCCGACATTACAAGCGAAGCTTTCTTT	CASSESDITSEAFF
TRBV30	NA	NA	TRBJ2-3	TGTGCCTGGAGTCCCCGACAGCGGCGCTCCCCCGGTGGCACAGATACGCAGTATTTT	CAWSPRQRRSPGGTDTQYF
TRBV7-2	many	NA	TRBJ2-5	TGTGCCAGCACCAGAGACGTACCGGAGACCCAGTACTTC	CASTRDVPETQYF
TRBV20-1	many	TRBD1	TRBJ1-1	TGCAGTGCGCTAGGACAGGGCAACACTGAAGCTTTCTTT	CSALGQGNTEAFF
TRBV2	many	TRBD1	TRBJ2-3	TGTGCCAGCAGTACAGGGGCCCGTGAGCAGTATTTT	CASSTGAREQYF
TRBV6-1	few	TRBD2	TRBJ2-1	TGTGCCAGCAGTTTCCCCCATCCGTTTAGCGGGAGCTCCTACAATGAGCAGTTCTTC	CASSFPHPFSGSSYNEQFF
TRBV18	many	NA	TRBJ2-5	TGTGCCAGCTCATCCTCAGCGGGAGAGACCCAGTACTTC	CASSSSAGETQYF
TRBV2	many	NA	TRBJ1-1	TGTGCCAGCAGTGGGGAGGGGACGAACACTGAAGCTTTCTTT	CASSGEGTNTEAFF
TRBV27	many	TRBD1	TRBJ2-7	TGTGCCAGCAAATCCGCCGGGACAGGGGCATACGAGCAGTACTTC	CASKSAGTGAYEQYF
TRBV6-5	many	NA	TRBJ2-7	TGTGCCAGCAGTTACCGTGACCCGGGGATAGCGGCATACGAGCAGTACTTC	CASSYRDPGIAAYEQYF
TRBV9	NA	NA	TRBJ2-6	TGTGCCAGCAGCGCGGACGGGCACTCTGGGGCCAACGTCCTGACTTTC	CASSADGHSGANVLTF
TRBV20-1	NA	NA	TRBJ1-5	TGCAGCCCCGGGAGGGGCAATCAGCCCCAGCATTTT	CSPGRGNQPQHF
TRBV7-8	many	NA	TRBJ2-7	TGTGCCAGGGGGGGCCCGAGGAGGGAGGCCTACGAGCAGTACTTC	CARGGPRREAYEQYF
TRBV11-3	many	TRBD1	TRBJ2-2	TGTGCCAGCAGCTGGGACAGGGAAACCGGGGAGCTGTTTTTT	CASSWDRETGELFF
TRBV27	NA	TRBD2	TRBJ2-7	TGTACCAGCAGTTTTAGCGGGAGGGTTGAGCAGTACTTC	CTSSFSGRVEQYF
TRBV6-1	NA	TRBD1	TRBJ1-5	TGTGCCACCGCGAGGGGGACAGGCCATCAGCCCCAGCATTTT	CATARGTGHQPQHF
TRBV28	many	TRBD1	TRBJ2-1	TGTGCCAGCAGTTGGGACAGGGATTTGTTCTTC	CASSWDRDLFF
TRBV6-5	few	TRBD2	TRBJ2-1	TGTGCCAGCAGTACCTCGGGGGGGGCGGGGTACAATGAGCAGTTCTTC	CASSTSGGAGYNEQFF
TRBV20-1	many	TRBD2	TRBJ2-3	TGCAGTGCTAGCGGAGCGGGAGGGAGCGCAGATACGCAGTATTTT	CSASGAGGSADTQYF
TRBV12-3/TRBV12-4	few	NA	TRBJ1-1	TGTGCCAGCAGTTTGCGCCAACCCAGGGACACTGAAGCTTTCTTT	CASSLRQPRDTEAFF
TRBV2	many	NA	TRBJ2-1	TGTGCCAGCAGTGGCCAGGGGCTTGAAAACAATGAGCAGTTCTTC	CASSGQGLENNEQFF
TRBV11-2	NA	NA	TRBJ2-7	TGTGCCAGCAGCTTAGGAGGTTTTGGGTACGAGCAGTACTTC	CASSLGGFGYEQYF
TRBV4-2	NA	NA	TRBJ2-1	TGTGCCAGCAGCCAAGTGGCGCCTCGGAGCTCCTACAATGAGCAGTTCTTC	CASSQVAPRSSYNEQFF
TRBV6-1	few	NA	TRBJ1-5	TGTGCCAGCAGTGAAGATGGGCCAGGGATTAATCAGCCCCAGCATTTT	CASSEDGPGINQPQHF
TRBV5-1	NA	NA	TRBJ2-6	TGCGTCAGCAGCTTGCCAGCCAGCTCTGGGGCCAACGTCCTGACTTTC	CVSSLPASSGANVLTF
TRBV11-2	many	NA	TRBJ2-5	TGTGCCAGCAGCTTCCGGGACTTGAGGGGGGAGACCCAGTACTTC	CASSFRDLRGETQYF
TRBV20-1	NA	TRBD1	TRBJ1-6	TGCAGTGCTAGACGGGACAGTAATTCACCCCTCCACTTT	CSARRDSNSPLHF